This T cell receptor (beta chain) originates from a study of OX40 agonist ivuxolimab in advanced cancers. Turning to the study itself: Patients were treated with ivuxolimab, an agonistic anti-OX40 (CD134) antibody. Ivuxolimab, which patients received intravenously every 2 weeks, was dosed at 0.01 to 10 mg/kg.

Study-wide points: Clonal expansion by week 6 occurred in CD4+ and CD8+ blood T cells (at 0.1 to 3.0 mg/kg). In a subset of nonresponders, normalized T-cell clonal expansion was also low.

From germline, CDR1 is SGHVS and CDR2 FNYEAQ. This CDR3 has 14 amino acids. V lost 5 bases and J 1 base, leaving 12 bases between the germline ends. In the case of this clone: Its antigen remains unknown.

Some clones are missing from TCRdb's copy, which holds only in-frame ones; the method was immunoSEQ multiplex PCR. The sample consists of roughly 80,000 clones, approximately 83% of them appearing once. The chain has TRBV7-6 and TRBJ2-7; weak D call: TRBD1 (5 bases). The clonotype was recovered from an adult with an advanced solid tumor such as melanoma, head and neck, liver or kidney cancer. The source material was CD4+ or CD8+ T cells sorted from blood, sampled in a trial of the OX40 agonist ivuxolimab. The CDR3 DNA follows: TGTGCCAGCAGCGCCCGACAGCAGTCCTACGAGCAGTACTTC. Encoded protein: CASSARQQSYEQYF.